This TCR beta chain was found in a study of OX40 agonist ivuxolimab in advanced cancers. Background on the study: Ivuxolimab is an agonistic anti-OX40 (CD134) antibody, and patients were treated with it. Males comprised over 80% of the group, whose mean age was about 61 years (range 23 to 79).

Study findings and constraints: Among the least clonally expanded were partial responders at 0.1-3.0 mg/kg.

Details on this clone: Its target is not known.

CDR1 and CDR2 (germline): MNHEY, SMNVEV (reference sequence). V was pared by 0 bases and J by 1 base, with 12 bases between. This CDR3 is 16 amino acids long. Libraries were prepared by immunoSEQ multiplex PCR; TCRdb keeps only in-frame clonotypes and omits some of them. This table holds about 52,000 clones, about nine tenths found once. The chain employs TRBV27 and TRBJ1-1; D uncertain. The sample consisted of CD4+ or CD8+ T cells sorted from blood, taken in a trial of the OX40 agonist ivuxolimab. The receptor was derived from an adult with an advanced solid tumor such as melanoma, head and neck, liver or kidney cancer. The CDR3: CASSLSGMSGNTEAFF. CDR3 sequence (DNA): TGTGCCAGCAGTTTATCGGGGATGTCGGGGAACACTGAAGCTTTCTTT.